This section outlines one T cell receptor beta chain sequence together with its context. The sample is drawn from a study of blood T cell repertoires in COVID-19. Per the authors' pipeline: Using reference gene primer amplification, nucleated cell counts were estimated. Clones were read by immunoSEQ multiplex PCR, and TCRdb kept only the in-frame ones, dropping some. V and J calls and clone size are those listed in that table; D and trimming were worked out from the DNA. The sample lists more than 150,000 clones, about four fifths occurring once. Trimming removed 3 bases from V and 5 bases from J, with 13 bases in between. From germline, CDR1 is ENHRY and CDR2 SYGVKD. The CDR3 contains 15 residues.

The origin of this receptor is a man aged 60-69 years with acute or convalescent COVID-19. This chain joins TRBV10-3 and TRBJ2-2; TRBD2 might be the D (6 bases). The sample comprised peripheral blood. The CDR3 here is CAISEERVGTGELFF. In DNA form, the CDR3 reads TGTGCCATCAGTGAAGAGCGGGTTGGAACCGGGGAGCTGTTTTTT.